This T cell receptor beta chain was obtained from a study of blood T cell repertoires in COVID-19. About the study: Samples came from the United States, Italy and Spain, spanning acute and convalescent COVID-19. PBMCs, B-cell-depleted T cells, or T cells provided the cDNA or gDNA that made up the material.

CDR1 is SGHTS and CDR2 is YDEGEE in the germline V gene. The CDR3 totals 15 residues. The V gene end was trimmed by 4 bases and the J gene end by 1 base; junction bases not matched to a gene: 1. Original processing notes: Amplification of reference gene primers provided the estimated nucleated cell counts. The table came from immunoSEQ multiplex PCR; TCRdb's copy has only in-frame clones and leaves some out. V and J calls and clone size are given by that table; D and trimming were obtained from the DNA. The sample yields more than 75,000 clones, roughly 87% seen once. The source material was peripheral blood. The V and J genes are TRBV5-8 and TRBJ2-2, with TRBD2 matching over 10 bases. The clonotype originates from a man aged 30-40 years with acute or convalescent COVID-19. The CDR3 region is CASSLAGVNTGELFF. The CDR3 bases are TGTGCCAGCAGCCTAGCGGGAGTGAACACCGGGGAGCTGTTTTTT.